The clone carrying this T cell receptor beta chain was counted at least ten times. Its specificity is not known. The data originate from a study of regulatory T cells in long-lasting Graves disease. Described time point: persistent/refractory GD, antithyroid drugs over 5 years with positive TRAb. Following extraction of RNA from PBMCs, that RNA was used to make the TCR library. V lost 3 bases and J lost 4, with 15 bases in between. CDR1 and CDR2 (germline): MDHEN, SYDVKM. CDR3 length equals 15 residues. Combining iRepertoire HTBI primers with Arm-PCR of CDR3 regions, the authors built TCR beta libraries. In the original processing: Spanning all samples, the identified segments comprised some 60 TRBV and over 13 TRBJ. TCRdb re-called the multiplex PCR reads through MiXCR, storing one row per CDR3 protein. TCRdb assigned the V and J calls; the authors' analysis was not used. Of about 400,000 distinct CDR3 sequences detected, less than 25% appear once; the ten largest clones hold around 20%.

Study outcomes and limitations: Persistent Graves' patients showed a TCR diversity that was lower than that of newly diagnosed ones. Small sample size may have lowered accuracy. Persistent disease preferred TRBV28, TRBJ1-2 and TRBJ2-5.

The clonotype comes from a female donor with Graves disease. The rearrangement links TRBV28 to TRBJ1-2; D perhaps matches TRBD1 (5 bases). The sequencing used peripheral blood mononuclear cells (PBMCs), collected when the disease was refractory, from a patient treated with antithyroid drugs. CDR3 amino acids: CASSFGDLPFYGYTF. CDR3 DNA sequence: TGTGCCAGCAGTTTCGGGGACTTACCCTTCTATGGCTACACCTTC.